The clone carrying this TCR beta chain was observed once. The V gene's germline CDR1 is SEHNR and CDR2 FQNEAQ (reference sequence). The V gene end was trimmed by 6 bases and the J gene end by 5 bases; junction bases not matched to a gene: 7. The CDR3 is 14 amino acids. The data stem from a study of OX40 agonist ivuxolimab in advanced cancers. Looking at the study overall: Two cutaneous melanoma patients and one hepatocellular carcinoma patient, three in all, had partial responses.

Using immunoSEQ multiplex PCR, the repertoire was profiled, and TCRdb retains in-frame clones only, with some absent. The sample holds tens of thousands of clones, about 84% seen once. Drawing of blood for sampling happened at baseline, at cycle 4 day 1, and at cycle 7 day 1. The V gene is TRBV7-9, the J gene TRBJ2-3, with 8 bases aligning to TRBD2. The sample consisted of CD4+ or CD8+ T cells sorted from blood, taken in a trial of the OX40 agonist ivuxolimab. The clonotype was recovered from an adult with an advanced solid tumor such as melanoma, head and neck, liver or kidney cancer. The CDR3 region is CASSLSGEGDTQYF. The CDR3 DNA sequence: TGTGCCAGCAGTCTTAGCGGGGAAGGAGATACGCAGTATTTT.